A selection of T cell receptor beta chains follows, all from one sample in a study of human T cells and chemical hapten exposure. From the RACE reads, TCRdb called clonotypes with MiXCR, one entry per CDR3 protein. Of over 50,000 distinct CDR3 sequences in the sample, approximately 9.7% were seen once. The material was whole blood, obtained in connection with sensitization to the hapten diphenylcyclopropenone (DPC). Source of these receptors: a woman aged 25 to 39 with alopecia areata. Some clones in this sample may be carry-over from other donors' samples. The CDR3 runs from the conserved cysteine through the conserved F or W. Each record gives: clone size, D gene, J gene, V gene, CDR3 DNA, CDR3 protein. A D gene is named only where the DNA matches it firmly. Some rows have no size entry. The others give once, few or many, or a class for an expanded clone.

size: NA; D: NA; J: TRBJ1-1; V: TRBV4-2; DNA: TGTGCCAGCAGCCAAGATAAAGTTCGCACTGAAGCTTTCTTT; CDR3: CASSQDKVRTEAFF
size: NA; D: NA; J: TRBJ2-5; V: TRBV6-1; DNA: TGTGCCAGCAGTGAAATGTTAGGTTGTGTGGGGACCCAGTACTTC; CDR3: CASSEMLGCVGTQYF
size: NA; D: TRBD2; J: TRBJ2-3; V: TRBV10-3; DNA: TGTGCCATCAGTTCTTCTAGCGGAACAGATACGCAGTATTTT; CDR3: CAISSSSGTDTQYF
size: many; D: NA; J: TRBJ2-1; V: TRBV18; DNA: TGTGCCAGCCAACCTGGGGGCTCCTACAATGAGCAGTTCTTC; CDR3: CASQPGGSYNEQFF
size: NA; D: NA; J: TRBJ1-1; V: TRBV7-2; DNA: TGTGCCAGCAGCATAAATCACAGGGTTTGGGGCTCGAACACTGAAGCTTTCTTT; CDR3: CASSINHRVWGSNTEAFF
size: few; D: NA; J: TRBJ1-2; V: TRBV3-1; DNA: TGTGCCAGCAGCCAAGACATCAGACGAAACTATGGCTACACCTTC; CDR3: CASSQDIRRNYGYTF
size: few; D: NA; J: TRBJ2-1; V: TRBV5-1; DNA: TGCGCCAGCAGCTGGGTAAACAATGAGCAGTTCTTC; CDR3: CASSWVNNEQFF
size: NA; D: NA; J: TRBJ1-2; V: TRBV30; DNA: TGTGCCTGGAGTGGAACAGAGACTAACTATGGCGACACCTTC; CDR3: CAWSGTETNYGDTF
size: NA; D: NA; J: TRBJ1-1; V: TRBV7-9; DNA: TGTGCCAGCAGCTTAGTTCCTGAAGCTTTCTTT; CDR3: CASSLVPEAFF
size: NA; D: TRBD1; J: TRBJ1-6; V: TRBV7-2; DNA: TGTGCCAGCAGCTTAGCGACAGGGAGTTCACCCCTCCACTTT; CDR3: CASSLATGSSPLHF
size: few; D: NA; J: TRBJ1-1; V: TRBV5-6; DNA: TGTGCCAGCGGCCGGCAAATGAACACTGAAGCTTTCTTT; CDR3: CASGRQMNTEAFF
size: NA; D: NA; J: TRBJ1-5; V: TRBV6-2/TRBV6-3; DNA: TGTGCCAGCAGTTACTTGGCAGGGCGGCAGCCCCAGCATTTT; CDR3: CASSYLAGRQPQHF
size: many; D: TRBD1; J: TRBJ1-1; V: TRBV7-2; DNA: TGTGCCAGCAGCCTTAGTCTCTCGACAGGGACTGAAGCTTTCTTT; CDR3: CASSLSLSTGTEAFF
size: many; D: NA; J: TRBJ1-4; V: TRBV15; DNA: TGTGCCACCAGCAGAGGGGAGAATGAAAAACTGTTTTTT; CDR3: CATSRGENEKLFF
size: many; D: TRBD2; J: TRBJ2-5; V: TRBV5-5; DNA: TGTGCCAGCAGCTTGGTGCTAGCGGGGGCCCAAGAGACCCAGTACTTC; CDR3: CASSLVLAGAQETQYF
size: NA; D: NA; J: TRBJ2-7; V: TRBV27; DNA: TGTGCCAGCAGTCTGCAGGGAATCGCGCACGAGCAGTACTTC; CDR3: CASSLQGIAHEQYF
size: few; D: TRBD2; J: TRBJ2-6; V: TRBV20-1; DNA: TGCAGTGCTAGCGGGGGGGCCCCTGGGGCCAACGTCCTGACTTTC; CDR3: CSASGGAPGANVLTF
size: few; D: NA; J: TRBJ2-3; V: TRBV6-4; DNA: TGTGCCAGCAGTGTGGAGCTTGGAGATACGCAGTATTTT; CDR3: CASSVELGDTQYF
size: few; D: TRBD2; J: TRBJ2-3; V: TRBV4-1; DNA: TGCGCCAGCAGCCACCTGGGACTAGCGGGGGGCCCCGGAGTCACAGATACGCAGTATTTT; CDR3: CASSHLGLAGGPGVTDTQYF
size: many; D: NA; J: TRBJ2-3; V: TRBV4-1; DNA: TGCGCCAGCAGCCAAGATCCTGCCGGGGTAGATACGCAGTATTTT; CDR3: CASSQDPAGVDTQYF
size: once; D: NA; J: TRBJ1-4; V: TRBV7-2; DNA: TGTGCCAGCAGCCCCCTGGGAGGTGGGGAAAAACTGTTTTTT; CDR3: CASSPLGGGEKLFF
size: many; D: NA; J: TRBJ1-1; V: TRBV12-3/TRBV12-4; DNA: TGTGCCAGTAATGATGGGGGCTCGAACACTGAAGCTTTCTTT; CDR3: CASNDGGSNTEAFF
size: many; D: NA; J: TRBJ1-1; V: TRBV20-1; DNA: TGCAGTGCTAGCCCTAGATTTCGAAACACTGAAGCTTTCTTT; CDR3: CSASPRFRNTEAFF
size: many; D: NA; J: TRBJ1-1; V: TRBV12-3/TRBV12-4; DNA: TGTGCCAGCAGTCCCGAAGGAGAGGCTGAAGCTTTCTTT; CDR3: CASSPEGEAEAFF
size: NA; D: NA; J: TRBJ1-5; V: TRBV30; DNA: TGTGCCTGGAGTCCACCCCATGGCGGGGGGGGTGGTCAGCCCCAGCATTTT; CDR3: CAWSPPHGGGGGQPQHF
size: many; D: NA; J: TRBJ1-3; V: TRBV20-1; DNA: TGCAGTGCTAGAGATCGGGAGAGCTCTGGAAACACCATATATTTT; CDR3: CSARDRESSGNTIYF
size: NA; D: TRBD1; J: TRBJ1-2; V: TRBV30; DNA: TGTGCCTGGAGGTCACAGGGGTCCTATGGCTACACCTTC; CDR3: CAWRSQGSYGYTF
size: many; D: NA; J: TRBJ2-3; V: TRBV5-6; DNA: TGTGCCAGCAGCTTGGAACAGGCTGGGACAGATACGCAGTATTTT; CDR3: CASSLEQAGTDTQYF
size: many; D: NA; J: TRBJ1-4; V: TRBV6-2/TRBV6-3; DNA: TGTGCCAGCAGCCGCGTGAGGAATGAAAAACTGTTTTTT; CDR3: CASSRVRNEKLFF
size: NA; D: TRBD1; J: TRBJ1-1; V: TRBV12-3/TRBV12-4; DNA: TGTGCCAGCAGTTTAATAGCCGGACAGGGAGGGGGCACTGAAGCTTTCTTT; CDR3: CASSLIAGQGGGTEAFF
size: few; D: NA; J: TRBJ1-5; V: TRBV12-3/TRBV12-4; DNA: TGTGCCAGCGGGGGGGGAGGGAGATATAGCAATCAGCCCCAGCATTTT; CDR3: CASGGGGRYSNQPQHF
size: NA; D: NA; J: TRBJ2-2; V: TRBV12-3/TRBV12-4; DNA: TGTGCCGGCCAGGGAACCGGGGAGCTGTTTTTT; CDR3: CAGQGTGELFF
size: few; D: NA; J: TRBJ1-5; V: TRBV20-1; DNA: TGCAGTGCTAGAGCGGGGAAGGAGCGACATCAGCCCCAGCATTTT; CDR3: CSARAGKERHQPQHF
size: NA; D: NA; J: TRBJ2-4; V: TRBV6-2/TRBV6-3; DNA: TGTGCCAGCAGTTACACGGCTAGCATAGCCAAAAACATTCAGTACTTC; CDR3: CASSYTASIAKNIQYF
size: many; D: NA; J: TRBJ1-4; V: TRBV7-8; DNA: TGTGCCAGCAGCTTACGGGGACGGGCCGCAACTAATGAAAAACTGTTTTTT; CDR3: CASSLRGRAATNEKLFF
size: few; D: TRBD1; J: TRBJ1-1; V: TRBV29-1; DNA: TGCAGCGTTGCCCCCGGGACAGGGGGCACTGAAGCTTTCTTT; CDR3: CSVAPGTGGTEAFF
size: NA; D: NA; J: TRBJ2-3; V: TRBV6-2/TRBV6-3; DNA: TGTGCCAGCAGCTCTTCCCTCACGGCAGATACGCAGTATTTT; CDR3: CASSSSLTADTQYF
size: NA; D: NA; J: TRBJ2-6; V: TRBV5-6; DNA: TGTGCCAGCAGCCCTCAGGGCTCTGGGGCCAACGTCCTGACTTTC; CDR3: CASSPQGSGANVLTF
size: NA; D: TRBD2; J: TRBJ2-5; V: TRBV5-4; DNA: TGTGCCAGCAGCAGACTAGCGGGGCCTTGCCAAGAGACCCAGTACTTC; CDR3: CASSRLAGPCQETQYF
size: NA; D: NA; J: TRBJ2-7; V: TRBV2; DNA: TGTGCCAGCAGTTCCTGGACAGATTCCTACGAGCAGTACTTC; CDR3: CASSSWTDSYEQYF
size: many; D: TRBD2; J: TRBJ2-3; V: TRBV20-1; DNA: TGCAGTGCTAGCGATTTGGGGCGGGGGGGCTCCGATACGCAGTATTTT; CDR3: CSASDLGRGGSDTQYF
size: few; D: TRBD1; J: TRBJ1-2; V: TRBV20-1; DNA: TGCAGTGCTAGTTCCGGACAGGACCTATATGGCTACACCTTC; CDR3: CSASSGQDLYGYTF
size: few; D: NA; J: TRBJ1-5; V: TRBV19; DNA: TGTGCCAGTACGATCGTGGGACACGACAATCAGCCCCAGCATTTT; CDR3: CASTIVGHDNQPQHF
size: NA; D: TRBD2; J: TRBJ2-7; V: TRBV3-1; DNA: TGTGCCAGCAGCCCCCTCAGCGGGGGAAACTACGAGCAGTACTTC; CDR3: CASSPLSGGNYEQYF
size: NA; D: TRBD1; J: TRBJ2-2; V: TRBV5-1; DNA: TGCGCCAGCAGCTTGGTCAGGGGGCGAGACACCGGGGAGCTGTTTTTT; CDR3: CASSLVRGRDTGELFF
size: NA; D: NA; J: TRBJ2-7; V: TRBV5-4; DNA: TGTGCCAGCAGCTTGGACGGGGTAAGCGAGCAGTACTTC; CDR3: CASSLDGVSEQYF